The clone carrying this TCR beta chain was counted only a few times. The method was immunoSEQ multiplex PCR; TCRdb's version includes in-frame clones alone and lacks a portion of them. The sample consists of approximately 100,000 clones, less than 95% of them appearing once. The CDR3 contains 15 residues. Germline V lookup: CDR1 LNHDA, CDR2 SQIVND (reference sequence). V was pared by 5 bases and J by 0 bases, with 8 bases between. The data are from a study of control samples from healthy donors and cancer patients. This clonotype was sampled from a woman younger than 35 in good health. The chain has TRBV19 and TRBJ2-6; D gene ambiguous. Sample: blood. DNA for the CDR3: TGTGCCAGTAGTTTCCTAAACTCTGGGGCCAACGTCCTGACTTTC. Translating it yields CASSFLNSGANVLTF.